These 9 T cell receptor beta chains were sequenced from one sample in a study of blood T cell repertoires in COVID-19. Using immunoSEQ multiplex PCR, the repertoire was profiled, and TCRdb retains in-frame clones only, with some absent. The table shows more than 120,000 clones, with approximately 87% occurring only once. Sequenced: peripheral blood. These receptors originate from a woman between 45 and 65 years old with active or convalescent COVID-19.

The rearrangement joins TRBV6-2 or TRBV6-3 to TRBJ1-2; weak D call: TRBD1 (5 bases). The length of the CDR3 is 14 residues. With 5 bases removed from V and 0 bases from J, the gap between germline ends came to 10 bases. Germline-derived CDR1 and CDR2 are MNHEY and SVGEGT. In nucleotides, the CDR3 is TGTGCCAGCAGTCCGGACAACACTAACTATGGCTACACCTTC. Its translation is CASSPDNTNYGYTF.

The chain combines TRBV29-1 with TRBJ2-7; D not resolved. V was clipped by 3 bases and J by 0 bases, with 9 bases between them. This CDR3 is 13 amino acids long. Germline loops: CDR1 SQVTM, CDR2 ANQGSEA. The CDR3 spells CSVEAEFSYEQYF. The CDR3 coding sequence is TGCAGCGTTGAGGCGGAATTCTCCTACGAGCAGTACTTC.

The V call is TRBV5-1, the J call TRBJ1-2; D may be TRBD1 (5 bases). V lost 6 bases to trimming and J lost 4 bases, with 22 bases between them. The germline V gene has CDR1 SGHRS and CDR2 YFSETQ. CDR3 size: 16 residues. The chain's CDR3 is CASKPSGTLNVYGYTF. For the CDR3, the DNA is TGCGCCAGCAAACCATCCGGGACTCTGAACGTCTATGGCTACACCTTC.

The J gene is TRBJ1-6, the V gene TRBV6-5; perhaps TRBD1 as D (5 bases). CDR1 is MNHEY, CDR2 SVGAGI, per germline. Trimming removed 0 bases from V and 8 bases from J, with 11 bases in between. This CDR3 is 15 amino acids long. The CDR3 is CASSYSPGEDSPLHF. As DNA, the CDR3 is TGTGCCAGCAGTTACTCGCCGGGGGAGGATTCACCCCTCCACTTT.

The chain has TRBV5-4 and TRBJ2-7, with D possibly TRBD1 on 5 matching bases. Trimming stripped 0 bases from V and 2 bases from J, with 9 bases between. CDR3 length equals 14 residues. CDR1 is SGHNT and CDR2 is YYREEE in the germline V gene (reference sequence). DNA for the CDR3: TGTGCCAGCAGCTTGGGACCAGGGCCCTACGAGCAGTACTTC. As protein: CASSLGPGPYEQYF.

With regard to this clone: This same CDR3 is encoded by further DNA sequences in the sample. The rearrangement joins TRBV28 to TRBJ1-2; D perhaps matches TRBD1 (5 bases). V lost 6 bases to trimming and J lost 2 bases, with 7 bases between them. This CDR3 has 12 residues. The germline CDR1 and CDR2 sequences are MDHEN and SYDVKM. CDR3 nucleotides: TGTGCCAGCAGCAGGGCAAACTATGGCTACACCTTC. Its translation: CASSRANYGYTF.

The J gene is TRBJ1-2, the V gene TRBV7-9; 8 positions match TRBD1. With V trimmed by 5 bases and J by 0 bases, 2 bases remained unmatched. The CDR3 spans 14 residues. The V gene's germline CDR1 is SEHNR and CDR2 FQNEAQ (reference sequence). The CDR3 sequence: CASSPGQANYGYTF. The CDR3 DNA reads TGTGCCAGCAGCCCGGGACAGGCTAACTATGGCTACACCTTC.

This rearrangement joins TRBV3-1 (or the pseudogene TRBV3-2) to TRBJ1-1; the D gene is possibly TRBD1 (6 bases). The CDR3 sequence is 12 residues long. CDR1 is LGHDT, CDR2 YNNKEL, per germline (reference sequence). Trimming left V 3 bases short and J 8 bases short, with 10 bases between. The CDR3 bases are TGTGCCAGCAGCCACGCCACAGGGGAAGCTTTCTTT. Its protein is CASSHATGEAFF.

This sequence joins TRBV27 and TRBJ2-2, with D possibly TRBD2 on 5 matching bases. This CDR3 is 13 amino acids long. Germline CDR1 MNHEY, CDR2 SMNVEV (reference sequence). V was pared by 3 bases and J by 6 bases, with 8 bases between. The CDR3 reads CASSLPGSGELFF. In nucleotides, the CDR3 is TGTGCCAGCAGTTTGCCGGGATCCGGGGAGCTGTTTTTT.